This TCR beta chain was found in a study of beta chain features in type 1 diabetes. About the research overall: The study found patients and healthy donors alike in age, gender and cell yields.

This clone has only a few counts. Its antigen is undetermined. Study-level findings and limits: VDJ junctions in type 1 diabetes patients carried more deletions and fewer insertions.

CDR3 size: 15 residues. Trimming removed 6 bases from V and 0 bases from J, with 9 bases in between. CDR1 is MNHEY, CDR2 SMNVEV, per germline (reference sequence). The isolated RNA, all of it, was reverse transcribed, so expressed TCRB transcripts were what got sequenced. The table came from immunoSEQ multiplex PCR; TCRdb's copy has only in-frame clones and leaves some out. The sample records about 320,000 clones, 14% being singletons. The sequence was collected from a man aged 25-45 years in good health. This chain uses TRBV27 with TRBJ2-6, with a weak D call TRBD1 (6 bases). Material for sequencing was central memory CD4+ T cells from blood. The CDR3 DNA reads TGTGCCAGCAGCCAAGGGGGCTCTGGGGCCAACGTCCTGACTTTC. This codes for CASSQGGSGANVLTF.